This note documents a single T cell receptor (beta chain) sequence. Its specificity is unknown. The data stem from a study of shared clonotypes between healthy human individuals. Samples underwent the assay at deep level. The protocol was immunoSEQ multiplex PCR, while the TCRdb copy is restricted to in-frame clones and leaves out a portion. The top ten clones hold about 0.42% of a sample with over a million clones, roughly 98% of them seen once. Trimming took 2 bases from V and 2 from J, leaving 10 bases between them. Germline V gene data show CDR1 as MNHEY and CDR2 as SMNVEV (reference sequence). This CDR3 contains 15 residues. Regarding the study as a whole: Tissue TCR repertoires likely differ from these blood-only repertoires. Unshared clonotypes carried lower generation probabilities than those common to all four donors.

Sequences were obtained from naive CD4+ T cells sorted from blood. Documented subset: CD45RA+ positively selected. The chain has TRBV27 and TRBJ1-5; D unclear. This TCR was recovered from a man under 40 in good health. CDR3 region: CASSLASVRNQPQHF. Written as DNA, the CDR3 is TGTGCCAGCAGTTTAGCCTCAGTTCGCAATCAGCCCCAGCATTTT.